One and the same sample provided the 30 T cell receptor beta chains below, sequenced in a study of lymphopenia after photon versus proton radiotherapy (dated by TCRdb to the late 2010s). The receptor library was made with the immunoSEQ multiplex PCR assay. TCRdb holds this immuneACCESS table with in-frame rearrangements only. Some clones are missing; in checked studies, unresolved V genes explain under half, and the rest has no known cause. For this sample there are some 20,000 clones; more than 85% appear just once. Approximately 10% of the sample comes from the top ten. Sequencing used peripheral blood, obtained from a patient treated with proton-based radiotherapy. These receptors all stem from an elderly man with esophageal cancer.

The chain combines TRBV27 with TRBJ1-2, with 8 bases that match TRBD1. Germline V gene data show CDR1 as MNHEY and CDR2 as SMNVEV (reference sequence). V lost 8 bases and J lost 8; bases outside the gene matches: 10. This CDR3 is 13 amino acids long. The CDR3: CASSPWDRKGYTF. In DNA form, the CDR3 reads TGTGCCAGCTCCCCCTGGGACAGGAAAGGCTACACCTTC.

CDR3 residues: CASSVDAGPTGELFF. Here the CDR3 DNA reads TGTGCCAGCAGCGTAGATGCGGGCCCAACCGGGGAGCTGTTTTTT. This chain joins TRBV9 and TRBJ2-2; tentatively, D is TRBD2 (5 bases). Trimming removed 0 bases at V and 5 bases at J, with 11 bases between. The CDR3 consists of 15 residues. The germline CDR1 and CDR2 sequences are SGDLS and YYNGEE.

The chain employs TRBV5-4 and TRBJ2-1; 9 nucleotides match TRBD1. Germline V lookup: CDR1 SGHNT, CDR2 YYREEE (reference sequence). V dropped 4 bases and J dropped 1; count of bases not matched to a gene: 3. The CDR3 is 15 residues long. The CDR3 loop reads CASSTDRGSYNEQFF. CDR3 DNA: TGTGCCAGCAGCACCGACAGGGGGTCCTACAATGAGCAGTTCTTC. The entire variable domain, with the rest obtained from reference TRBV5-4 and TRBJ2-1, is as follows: ETGVTQSPTHLIKTRGQQVTLRCSSQSGHNTVSWYQQALGQGPQFIFQYYREEENGRGNFPPRFSGLQFPNYSSELNVNALELDDSALYLCASSTDRGSYNEQFFGPGTRLTVL.

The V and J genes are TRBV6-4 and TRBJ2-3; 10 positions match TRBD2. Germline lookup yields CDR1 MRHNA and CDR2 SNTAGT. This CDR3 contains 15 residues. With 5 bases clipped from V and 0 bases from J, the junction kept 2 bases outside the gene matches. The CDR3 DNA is TGTGCCAGCAGTCCGGGACTAGCGAGCACAGATACGCAGTATTTT. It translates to CASSPGLASTDTQYF.

CDR3 bases: TGTGCCAGCTCAGACGGACAGGAGAATCAGCCCCAGCATTTT. Translating it yields CASSDGQENQPQHF. The chain links TRBV18 to TRBJ1-5, with 7 bases identical to TRBD1. CDR1 is KGHSH, CDR2 LQKENI, per germline. The CDR3 contains 14 residues. Unmatched junction bases numbered 5, after V lost 5 bases and J lost 4 bases. Combining the CDR3 with reference TRBV18 and TRBJ1-5 gives the whole variable domain NAGVMQNPRHLVRRRGQEARLRCSPMKGHSHVYWYRQLPEEGLKFMVYLQKENIIDESGMPKERFSAEFPKEGPSILRIQQVVRGDSAAYFCASSDGQENQPQHFGDGTRLSIL.

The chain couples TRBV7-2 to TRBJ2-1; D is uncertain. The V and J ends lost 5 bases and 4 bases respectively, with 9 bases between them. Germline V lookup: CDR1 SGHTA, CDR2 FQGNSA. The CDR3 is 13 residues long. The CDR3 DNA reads TGTGCCAGCAGCCCCGCTGGATACAATGAGCAGTTCTTC. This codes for CASSPAGYNEQFF. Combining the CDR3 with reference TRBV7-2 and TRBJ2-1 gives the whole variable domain GAGVSQSPSNKVTEKGKDVELRCDPISGHTALYWYRQSLGQGLEFLIYFQGNSAPDKSGLPSDRFSAERTGGSVSTLTIQRTQQEDSAVYLCASSPAGYNEQFFGPGTRLTVL.

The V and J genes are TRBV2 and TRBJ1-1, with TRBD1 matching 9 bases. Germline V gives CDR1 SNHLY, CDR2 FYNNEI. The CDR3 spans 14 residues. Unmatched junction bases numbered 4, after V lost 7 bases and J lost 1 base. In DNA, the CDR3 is TGTGCCAGCAATAGGGACAGGGCGAACACTGAAGCTTTCTTT. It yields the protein CASNRDRANTEAFF.

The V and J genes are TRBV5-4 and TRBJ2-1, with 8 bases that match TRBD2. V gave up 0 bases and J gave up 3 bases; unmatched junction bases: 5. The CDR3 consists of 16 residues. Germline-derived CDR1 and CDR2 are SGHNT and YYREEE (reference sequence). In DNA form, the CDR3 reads TGTGCCAGCAGCTTGGCCCCAGCGGGGGACTACAATGAGCAGTTCTTC. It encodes CASSLAPAGDYNEQFF.

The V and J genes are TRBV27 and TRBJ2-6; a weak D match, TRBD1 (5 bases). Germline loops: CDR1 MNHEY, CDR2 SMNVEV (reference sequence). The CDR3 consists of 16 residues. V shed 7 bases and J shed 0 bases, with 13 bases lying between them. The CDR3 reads CASTLTVGSGANVLTF. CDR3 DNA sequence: TGTGCCAGCACCCTGACAGTCGGCTCTGGGGCCAACGTCCTGACTTTC.

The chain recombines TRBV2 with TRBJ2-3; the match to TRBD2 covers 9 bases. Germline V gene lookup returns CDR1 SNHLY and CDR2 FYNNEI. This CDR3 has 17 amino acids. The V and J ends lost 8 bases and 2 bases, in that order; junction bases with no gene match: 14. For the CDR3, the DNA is TGTGCCAGCCTCCGGTCTCCTAGCGGGGTGAACACAGATACGCAGTATTTT. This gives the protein CASLRSPSGVNTDTQYF.

CDR3: CASSGGIGGYEQYF. CDR3 nucleotides: TGTGCCAGCAGCGGGGGAATCGGGGGCTACGAGCAGTACTTC. The chain is built from TRBV9 and TRBJ2-7; D is possibly TRBD2 (6 bases). The CDR3 consists of 14 residues. Between the trimmed V and J ends, which lost 3 bases and 3 bases, there was a span of 13 bases. Germline V gene sequence: CDR1 SGDLS, CDR2 YYNGEE.

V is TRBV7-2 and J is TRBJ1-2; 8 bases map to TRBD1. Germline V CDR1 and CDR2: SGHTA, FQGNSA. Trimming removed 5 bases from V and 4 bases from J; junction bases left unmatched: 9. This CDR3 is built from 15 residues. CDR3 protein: CASSLTGGATYGYTF. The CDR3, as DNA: TGTGCCAGCAGCCTCACAGGGGGAGCGACCTATGGCTACACCTTC.

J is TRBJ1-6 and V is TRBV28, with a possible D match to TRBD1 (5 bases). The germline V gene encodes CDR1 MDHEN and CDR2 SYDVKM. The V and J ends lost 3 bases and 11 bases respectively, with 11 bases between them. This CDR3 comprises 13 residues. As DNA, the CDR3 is TGTGCCAGCAGTTTGCCAGGGAGGACACCCCTCCACTTT. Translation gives CASSLPGRTPLHF. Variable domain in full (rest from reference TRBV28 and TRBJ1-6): DVKVTQSSRYLVKRTGEKVFLECVQDMDHENMFWYRQDPGLGLRLIYFSYDVKMKEKGDIPEGYSVSREKKERFSLILESASTNQTSMYLCASSLPGRTPLHFGNGTRLTVT.

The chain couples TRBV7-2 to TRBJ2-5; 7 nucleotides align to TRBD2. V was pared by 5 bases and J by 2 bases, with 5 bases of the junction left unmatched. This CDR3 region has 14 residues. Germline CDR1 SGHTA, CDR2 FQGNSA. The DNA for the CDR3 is TGTGCCAGCAGCCACCAGCGGGGACAAGAGACCCAGTACTTC. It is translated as CASSHQRGQETQYF.

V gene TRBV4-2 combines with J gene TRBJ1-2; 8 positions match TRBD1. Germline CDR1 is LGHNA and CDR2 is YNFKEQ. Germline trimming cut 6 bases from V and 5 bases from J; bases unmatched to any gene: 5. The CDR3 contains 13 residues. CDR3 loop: CASRPTGAYGYTF. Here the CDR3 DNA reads TGTGCCAGCAGACCGACAGGGGCATATGGCTACACCTTC.

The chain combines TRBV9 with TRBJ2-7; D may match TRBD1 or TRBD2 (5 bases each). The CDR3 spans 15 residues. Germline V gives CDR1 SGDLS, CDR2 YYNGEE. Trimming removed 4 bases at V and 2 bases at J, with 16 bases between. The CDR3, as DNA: TGTGCCAGCAGCCGGGGCGGTCTCCCAACCTACGAGCAGTACTTC. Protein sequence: CASSRGGLPTYEQYF. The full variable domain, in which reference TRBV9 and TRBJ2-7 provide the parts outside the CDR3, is DSGVTQTPKHLITATGQRVTLRCSPRSGDLSVYWYQQSLDQGLQFLIQYYNGEERAKGNILERFSAQQFPDLHSELNLSSLELGDSALYFCASSRGGLPTYEQYFGPGTRLTVT.

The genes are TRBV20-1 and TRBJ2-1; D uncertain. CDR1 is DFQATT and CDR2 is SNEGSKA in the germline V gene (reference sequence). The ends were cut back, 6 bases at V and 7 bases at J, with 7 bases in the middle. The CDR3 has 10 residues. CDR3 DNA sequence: TGCAGTGCCTTATGGAATGAGCAGTTCTTC. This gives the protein CSALWNEQFF.

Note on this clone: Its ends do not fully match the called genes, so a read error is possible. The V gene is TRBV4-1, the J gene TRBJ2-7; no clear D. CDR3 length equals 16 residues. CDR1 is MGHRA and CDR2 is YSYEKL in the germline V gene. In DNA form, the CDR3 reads TGCGCCAGCAGCCAAGAACCGAACTATATTGGCTACGAGCAGTGCTTC. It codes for CASSQEPNYIGYEQCF.

CDR3 bases: TGTGCCAGCGGGCCGGGGGCCCCAACCACCGGGGAGCTGTTTTTT. This sequence encodes CASGPGAPTTGELFF. The rearrangement joins TRBV7-9 to TRBJ2-2, with D perhaps assigned TRBD1 or TRBD2 (6 bases each). The V end lost 8 bases, the J end lost 4 bases, and 17 bases lay between the germline ends. The germline V gene encodes CDR1 SEHNR and CDR2 FQNEAQ (reference sequence). The CDR3 is 15 amino acids.

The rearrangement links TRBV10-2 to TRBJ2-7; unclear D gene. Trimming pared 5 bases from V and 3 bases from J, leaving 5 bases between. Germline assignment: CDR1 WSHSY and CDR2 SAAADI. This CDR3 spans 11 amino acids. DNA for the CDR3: TGCGCCAGCAGTACCAGCTACGAGCAGTACTTC. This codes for CASSTSYEQYF.

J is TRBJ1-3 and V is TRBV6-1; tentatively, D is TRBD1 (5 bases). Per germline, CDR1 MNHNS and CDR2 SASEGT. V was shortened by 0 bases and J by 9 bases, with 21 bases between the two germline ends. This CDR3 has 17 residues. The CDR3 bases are TGTGCCAGCAGTGAAGCCTTGATCGGGGGTGGTTCAAGCACCATATATTTT. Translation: CASSEALIGGGSSTIYF.

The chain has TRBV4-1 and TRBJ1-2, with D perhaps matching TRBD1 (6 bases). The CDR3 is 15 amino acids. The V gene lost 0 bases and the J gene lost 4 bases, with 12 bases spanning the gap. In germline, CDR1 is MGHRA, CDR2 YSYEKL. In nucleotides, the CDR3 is TGCGCCAGCAGCCAAGACCTTCAGGGGTCCTATGGCTACACCTTC. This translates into CASSQDLQGSYGYTF.

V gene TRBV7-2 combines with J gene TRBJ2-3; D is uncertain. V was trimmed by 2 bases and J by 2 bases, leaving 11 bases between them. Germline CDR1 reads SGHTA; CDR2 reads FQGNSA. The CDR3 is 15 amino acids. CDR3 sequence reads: CASSLFPRNTDTQYF. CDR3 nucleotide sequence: TGTGCCAGCAGCTTATTCCCCCGAAACACAGATACGCAGTATTTT.

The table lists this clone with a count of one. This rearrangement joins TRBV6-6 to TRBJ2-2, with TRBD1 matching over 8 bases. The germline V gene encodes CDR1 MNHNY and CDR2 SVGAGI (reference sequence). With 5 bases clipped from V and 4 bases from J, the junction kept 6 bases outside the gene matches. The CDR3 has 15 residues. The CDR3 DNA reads TGTGCCAGCAGTCCCAGGGGACAGGTCACCGGGGAGCTGTTTTTT. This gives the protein CASSPRGQVTGELFF.

The CDR3 reads CASSRGLNKEAFF. In nucleotides, the CDR3 is TGTGCCAGCAGCCGGGGCCTAAACAAGGAGGCTTTCTTT. V usage is TRBV11-3 and J usage is TRBJ1-1, with D maybe TRBD1 (5 bases). The V and J ends lost 5 bases and 11 bases respectively, with 18 bases between them. Germline loops: CDR1 SGHNT, CDR2 YENEEA. The CDR3 has 13 residues.

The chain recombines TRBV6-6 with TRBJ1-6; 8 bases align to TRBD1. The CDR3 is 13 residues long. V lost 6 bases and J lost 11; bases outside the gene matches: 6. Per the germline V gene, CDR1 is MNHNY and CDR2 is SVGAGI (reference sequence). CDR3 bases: TGTGCCAGCAGGGACAGGGATTTTACACCCCTCCACTTT. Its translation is CASRDRDFTPLHF.

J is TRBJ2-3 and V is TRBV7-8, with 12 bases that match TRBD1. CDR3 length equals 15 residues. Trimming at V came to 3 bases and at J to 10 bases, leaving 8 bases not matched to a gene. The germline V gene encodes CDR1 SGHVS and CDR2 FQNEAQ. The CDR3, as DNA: TGTGCCAGCAGCTTTAGGGACAGGGGGCTTCCCGCGCAGTATTTT. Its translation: CASSFRDRGLPAQYF. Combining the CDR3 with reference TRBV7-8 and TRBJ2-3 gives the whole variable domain GAGVSQSPRYKVAKRGQDVALRCDPISGHVSLFWYQQALGQGPEFLTYFQNEAQLDKSGLPSDRFFAERPEGSVSTLKIQRTQQEDSAVYLCASSFRDRGLPAQYFGPGTRLTVL.

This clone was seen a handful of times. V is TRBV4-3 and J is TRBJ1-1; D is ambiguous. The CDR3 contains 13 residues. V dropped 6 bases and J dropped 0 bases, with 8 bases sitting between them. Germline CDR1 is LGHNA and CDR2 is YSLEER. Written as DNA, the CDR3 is TGCGCCAGCAGTCCATTCATGAACACTGAAGCTTTCTTT. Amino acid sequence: CASSPFMNTEAFF.

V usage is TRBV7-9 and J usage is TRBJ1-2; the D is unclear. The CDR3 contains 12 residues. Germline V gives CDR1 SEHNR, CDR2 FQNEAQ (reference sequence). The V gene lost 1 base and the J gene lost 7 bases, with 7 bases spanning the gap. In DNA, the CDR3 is TGTGCCAGCAGCTTAGAGACATCTGGCTACACCTTC. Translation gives CASSLETSGYTF.

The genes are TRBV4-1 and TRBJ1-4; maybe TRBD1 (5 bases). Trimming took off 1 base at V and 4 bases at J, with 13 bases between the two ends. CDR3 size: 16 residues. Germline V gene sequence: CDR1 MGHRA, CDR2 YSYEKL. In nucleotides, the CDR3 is TGCGCCAGCAGCCAAGGACAGTCTCCGTTTAATGAAAAACTGTTTTTT. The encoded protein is CASSQGQSPFNEKLFF.